Shown below are 2 T cell receptor beta chains from a single sample sequenced in a study of control samples from healthy donors and cancer patients. TCRdb's table, derived via immunoSEQ multiplex PCR, lists solely in-frame clones and lacks some. The sample contains more than 85,000 clones, approximately 88% of which appear only once. Sequencing was performed on PBMCs. These receptors were collected from a man aged 65 to 85 with lung cancer.

The rearrangement uses TRBV7-6 and TRBJ1-4, with D perhaps TRBD1 (5 bases). The length of the CDR3 is 15 residues. Germline V gives CDR1 SGHVS, CDR2 FNYEAQ. Trimming removed 4 bases at V and 11 bases at J, with 20 bases between. CDR3 DNA: TGTGCCAGCAGCTACGAAGTGCAGGGTCTGGCGAAACTGTTTTTT. Protein sequence: CASSYEVQGLAKLFF.

This clone appeared a few times. This sequence joins TRBV6-5 and TRBJ1-5; the match to TRBD1 covers 7 bases. V lost 5 bases, J lost 4 bases, and 2 bases stayed unmatched. The CDR3 has 13 residues. Per the germline V gene, CDR1 is MNHEY and CDR2 is SVGAGI. In DNA, the CDR3 is TGTGCCAGCAGTCGGGACAGAAATCAGCCCCAGCATTTT. This encodes CASSRDRNQPQHF.